Sequencing of this TCR beta chain was carried out in a study of CD8+ T cells in alopecia areata (dated by TCRdb to 2016 to 2018). Study-level background: Treated patients were enrolled in an open-label pilot trial of oral tofacitinib at 5 to 10 mg twice daily for moderate-to-severe alopecia areata. Patients stayed on tofacitinib for 6 to 18 months and then had 6 months of follow-up off drug so that delayed response and recurrence could be assessed. The SALT score, which quantifies the percentage of affected scalp surface area, was used to measure disease severity in treated patients. The study used high-throughput TCRbeta sequencing to examine T cell clonal expansion in alopecia areata, in both the C3H/HeJ mouse model and human patients. Scalp tissue and sorted CD4+ and CD8+ peripheral blood T cells from patchy and totalis/universalis alopecia areata patients and from healthy controls were covered by human TCRbeta sequencing. Biopsies were taken from tofacitinib-treated patients at baseline and again at 4 and 24 weeks into treatment, and several of those patients also had a later scalp biopsy. Scalp clonality was compared among normal scalp (n=4), patchy alopecia areata scalp (n=8), and alopecia totalis/universalis scalp (n=8). RNA was extracted with the PAXgene miRNA kit for fixed scalp, the miRNeasy kit for PBMCs, and the RNeasy kit for mouse skin. Amplification of TCRbeta CDR3 regions was done by immunoSEQ multiplex PCR using 35 Vbeta forward primers and 13 Jbeta reverse primers. Paper-wide results and their limitations: Tofacitinib significantly lowered scalp clonality and the number of expanded CD8+ clones among the top 100 scalp clones. The treated cohort was small, with a single nonresponder, so links between baseline CD8+ expansion and response need larger studies. Compared with normal scalp, lesional scalp, particularly in alopecia totalis/universalis, had higher clonality and more expanded CD8+ clones, which suggests antigenic drive. Scalp TCR repertoire analysis is complicated because resident alphabeta T cells in normal human skin are also sequenced, whereas mouse skin is dominated by gammadelta T cells. Many expanded lesional clones persisted in scalp and blood during tofacitinib treatment, which may partly explain relapse after stopping treatment. Compared with mice, TCR sequences shared between patients were less clear, possibly partly because of HLA diversity across the patient population.

The method behind the library was the immunoSEQ multiplex PCR assay. RNA was extracted from all samples and reverse transcribed into cDNA as template for TCR sequencing. SuperScript III was used for first-strand cDNA synthesis, primed with a 2:1 mix of oligo-dT and random hexamers. Amplification bias was assessed with a synthetic immune receptor repertoire, and residual bias was removed computationally. The original pipeline was this. Raw reads were preprocessed to remove errors, and CDR3 was defined according to IMGT conventions as the region from the conserved cysteine to phenylalanine. Clonality was calculated as 1 minus Shannon entropy normalized by log2 of the number of productive unique TCRs. Scalp TCRbeta sequences were cross-referenced with sorted blood CD4 and CD8 repertoires so that the CD4 or CD8 identity of scalp clones could be inferred. TCRdb provides this immuneACCESS table in a form limited to in-frame rearrangements. Some clones are lacking; in checked studies, under half of them reflect an unresolved V gene, and why the rest are absent is not known. The V and J calls and clone size were taken over from that table, and D and trimming were inferred from the DNA. Here the sample has about 210,000 clones; 66% occur a single time. The biggest ten clones account for approximately 1.2% of the sample.

Points on this clone: Its antigen target is currently unknown. Base qualities are not at hand, and no much larger clone is one base apart.

In light of the paper, this sample's treatment or condition label describes: oral pan-JAK inhibitor, 5-10 mg twice daily. From alopecia areata patients, peripheral blood was collected along with lesional scalp punch biopsies. PBMCs were isolated by density centrifugation and stained for CD3, CD4 and CD8, after which CD4+ and CD8+ T cells were sorted on a FACSAria. The trim is 5 bases for V and 0 bases for J, with a gap of 10 bases between the germline ends. Reading the germline V gene gives CDR1 SNHLY and CDR2 FYNNEI. From the cysteine up to the phenylalanine, the CDR3 has a length of 14 residues. Only the CDR3 part of the read is kept: 42 bases, read in frame from the first base.

The sequencing used CD4+ T cells sorted from blood, collected at week 44, from a patient treated with tofacitinib. The chain joins TRBV2 to TRBJ1-1; TRBD1 could be the D gene, as 5 bases match. The clonotype comes from a human donor with alopecia areata. The CDR3 is CASSPRVVNTEAFF. The nucleotide sequence is TGTGCCAGCAGTCCCAGGGTCGTGAACACTGAAGCTTTCTTT.